The entry below gives a single T cell receptor (beta chain) sequence along with its context. V was pared by 1 base and J by 5 bases, with 9 bases of the junction left unmatched. The CDR3 sequence is 16 residues long. Germline values: CDR1 SGHNT, CDR2 YENEEA. In the original processing: Amplification with reference gene primers provided the estimates of nucleated cell counts. TCRdb's table, derived via immunoSEQ multiplex PCR, lists solely in-frame clones and lacks some. The DNA was the basis for D and trimming; V, J and clone size are from that table. The repertoire holds about 230,000 clones, roughly 84% seen once, with around 30% in the top ten. These data are taken from a study of blood T cell repertoires in COVID-19. Study as a whole: Some COVID-19 samples were acute and others convalescent; all came from the United States, Italy and Spain. T cells, B-cell-depleted T cells, or PBMCs provided the cDNA or gDNA that served as material.

Specimen: peripheral blood. This TCR was sampled from a man aged 35 to 55 with acute or convalescent COVID-19. This chain links TRBV11-3 with TRBJ2-5, with TRBD2 matching 8 bases. The DNA for the CDR3 is TGTGCCAGCAGCTTAGTAGGAGCGGGAGTAGTGGAGACCCAGTACTTC. This sequence encodes CASSLVGAGVVETQYF.